This T cell receptor beta chain was recovered during a study of HIV-infected children after antiretroviral therapy interruption. The germline gives CDR1 MGHDK, CDR2 SYGVNS. V gave up 4 bases and J gave up 4 bases, with 14 bases separating them. The CDR3 contains 14 residues. Ten or more counts support this clonotype. Treatment defined: PENTA 11 planned treatment interruption arm or continuous ART arm. The TCR library was built from RNA with a 3' RACE protocol and unique molecular identifiers. TCRdb re-called the 3' RACE reads through MiXCR, storing one row per CDR3 protein. Among 70,000 to 90,000 distinct CDR3 sequences, 6.9% were seen once, and the ten largest hold around 1.1%.

This chain connects TRBV25-1 to TRBJ2-7; D possibly matches TRBD1 or TRBD2 (6 bases each). The material sequenced was CD45RA+ CD4+ T cells from PBMCs, pooled from several time points, taken from a donor given antiretroviral therapy, either interrupted or continuous. Stated subset: naive CD4+ CD45RA+ CD45RO- T cells. The TCR originated in a pool of human donors with HIV. CDR3: CASSVVGGLYEQYF. The CDR3 DNA is TGTGCCAGCAGTGTGGTGGGGGGCCTTTACGAGCAGTACTTC.